The sequence of this TCR beta chain was determined in a study of T cells after posttransplantation cyclophosphamide. Study-level results: After PTCy, TRB diversity resembled that of CNI/methotrexate controls. Blood and skin or GI T cell repertoires showed limited TRB overlap.

Germline CDR1 and CDR2: SGHNT and YYREEE (reference sequence). V gave up 3 bases and J gave up 1 base, with 10 bases separating them. The CDR3 is 14 amino acids. Profiled with immunoSEQ multiplex PCR; TCRdb holds only in-frame clones, not every one. In total the sample includes 44,000 or so clones, none of them seen once. The related graft donor's blood sample was taken on the day of bone marrow donation. This clone was recorded at least ten times. Its target is not known. The specimen sequenced was PBMCs. This receptor was identified in a man in his forties or fifties in good health, CMV-negative, and a related stem cell transplant donor. J is TRBJ2-5 and V is TRBV5-4; D may be TRBD2 (7 bases). Written as DNA, the CDR3 is TGTGCCAGCAGCTGGGGGGGGCCCCAAGAGACCCAGTACTTC. This codes for CASSWGGPQETQYF.